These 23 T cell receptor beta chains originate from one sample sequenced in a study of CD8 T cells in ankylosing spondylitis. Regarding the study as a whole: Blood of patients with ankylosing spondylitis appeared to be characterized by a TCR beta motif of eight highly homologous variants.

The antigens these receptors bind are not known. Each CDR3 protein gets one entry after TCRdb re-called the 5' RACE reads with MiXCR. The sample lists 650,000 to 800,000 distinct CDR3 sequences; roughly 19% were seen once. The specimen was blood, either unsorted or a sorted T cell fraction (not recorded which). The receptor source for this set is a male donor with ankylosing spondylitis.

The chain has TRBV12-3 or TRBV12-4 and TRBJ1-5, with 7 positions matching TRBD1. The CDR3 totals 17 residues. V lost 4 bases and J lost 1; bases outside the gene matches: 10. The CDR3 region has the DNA TGTGCCAGCAGTTCCTCAGACAGGGCCTCGAGCAATCAGCCCCAGCATTTT. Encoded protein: CASSSSDRASSNQPQHF.

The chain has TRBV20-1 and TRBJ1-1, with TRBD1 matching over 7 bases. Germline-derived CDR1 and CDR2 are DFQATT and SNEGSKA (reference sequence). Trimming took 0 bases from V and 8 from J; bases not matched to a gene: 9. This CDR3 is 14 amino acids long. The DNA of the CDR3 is TGCAGTGCTAGAGATGGCCGACAGGGATTAGAAGCTTTCTTT. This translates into CSARDGRQGLEAFF.

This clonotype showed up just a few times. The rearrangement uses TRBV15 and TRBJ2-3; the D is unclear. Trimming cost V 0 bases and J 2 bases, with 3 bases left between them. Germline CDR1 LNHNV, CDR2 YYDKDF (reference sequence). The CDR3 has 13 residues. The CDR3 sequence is CATSRDNTDTQYF. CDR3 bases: TGTGCCACCAGCAGAGACAACACAGATACGCAGTATTTT. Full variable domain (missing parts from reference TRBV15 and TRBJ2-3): DAMVIQNPRYQVTQFGKPVTLSCSQTLNHNVMYWYQQKSSQAPKLLFHYYDKDFNNEADTPDNFQSRRPNTSFCFLDIRSPGLGDTAMYLCATSRDNTDTQYFGPGTRLTVL.

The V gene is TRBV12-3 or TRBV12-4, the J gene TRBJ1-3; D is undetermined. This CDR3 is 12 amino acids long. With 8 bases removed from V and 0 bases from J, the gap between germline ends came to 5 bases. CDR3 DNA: TGTGCCAGCCAAAGCTCTGGAAACACCATATATTTT. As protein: CASQSSGNTIYF.

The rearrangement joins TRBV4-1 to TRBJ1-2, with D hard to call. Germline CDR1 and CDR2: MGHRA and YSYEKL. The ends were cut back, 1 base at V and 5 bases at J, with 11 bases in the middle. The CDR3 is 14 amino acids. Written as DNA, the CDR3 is TGCGCCAGCAGCCAAGGGGGAGGAGCTTATGGCTACACCTTC. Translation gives CASSQGGGAYGYTF.

For the CDR3, the DNA is TGTGCCAGCAGTGAAGACGGGGGAGGTGACGCCTACGAGCAGTACTTC. Its translation: CASSEDGGGDAYEQYF. The V gene is TRBV2, the J gene TRBJ2-7, with D maybe TRBD2 (6 bases). V lost 1 base to trimming and J lost 2 bases, with 15 bases between them. Germline assignment: CDR1 SNHLY and CDR2 FYNNEI. The CDR3 covers 16 residues.

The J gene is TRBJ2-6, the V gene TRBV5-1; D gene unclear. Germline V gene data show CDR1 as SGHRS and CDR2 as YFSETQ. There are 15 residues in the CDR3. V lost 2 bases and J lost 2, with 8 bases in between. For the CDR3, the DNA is TGCGCCAGCAGCTTAACGGAAGCTGGGGCCAACGTCCTGACTTTC. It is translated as CASSLTEAGANVLTF.

This CDR3 is CASSPGLARAHRINEQFF. The CDR3 nucleotides read TGTGCCAGCAGTCCGGGACTAGCCCGAGCCCACAGGATCAATGAGCAGTTCTTC. The chain couples TRBV6-2 or TRBV6-3 to TRBJ2-1, with TRBD2 identical over 9 bases. This CDR3 is built from 18 residues. In germline, CDR1 is MNHEY, CDR2 SVGEGT. V lost 5 bases to trimming and J lost 6 bases; unmatched junction nucleotides: 17.

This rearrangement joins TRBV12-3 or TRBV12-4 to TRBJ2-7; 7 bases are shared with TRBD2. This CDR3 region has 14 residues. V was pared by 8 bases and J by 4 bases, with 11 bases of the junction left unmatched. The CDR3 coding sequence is TGTGCCAGCCGAAGGTCACGGGGGGAGTACGAGCAGTACTTC. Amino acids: CASRRSRGEYEQYF.

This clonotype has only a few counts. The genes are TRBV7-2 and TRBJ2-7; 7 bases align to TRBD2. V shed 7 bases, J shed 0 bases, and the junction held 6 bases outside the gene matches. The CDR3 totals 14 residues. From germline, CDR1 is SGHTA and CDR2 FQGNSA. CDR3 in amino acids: CASTKSGNSYEQYF. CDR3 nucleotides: TGTGCCAGCACTAAGAGCGGGAACTCCTACGAGCAGTACTTC.

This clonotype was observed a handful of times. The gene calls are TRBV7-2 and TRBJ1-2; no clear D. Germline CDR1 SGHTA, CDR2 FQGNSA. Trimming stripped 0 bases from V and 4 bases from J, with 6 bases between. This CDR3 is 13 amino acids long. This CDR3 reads CASSLAEAYGYTF. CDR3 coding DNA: TGTGCCAGCAGCTTAGCAGAAGCCTATGGCTACACCTTC.

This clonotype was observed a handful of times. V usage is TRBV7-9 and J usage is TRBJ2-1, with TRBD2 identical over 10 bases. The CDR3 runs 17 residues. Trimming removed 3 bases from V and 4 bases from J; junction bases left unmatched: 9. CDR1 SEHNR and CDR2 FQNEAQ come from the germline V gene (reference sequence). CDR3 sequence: CASSFPPSGGKYNEQFF. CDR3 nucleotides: TGTGCCAGCAGCTTCCCTCCTAGCGGGGGAAAGTACAATGAGCAGTTCTTC.

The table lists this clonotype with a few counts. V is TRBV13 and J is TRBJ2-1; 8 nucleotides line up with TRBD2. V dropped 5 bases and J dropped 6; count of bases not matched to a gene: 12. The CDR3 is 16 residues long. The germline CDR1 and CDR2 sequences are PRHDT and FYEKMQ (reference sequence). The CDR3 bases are TGTGCCAGCAGCCCGAGCGGGAGTGAGTTTTTCAATGAGCAGTTCTTC. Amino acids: CASSPSGSEFFNEQFF.

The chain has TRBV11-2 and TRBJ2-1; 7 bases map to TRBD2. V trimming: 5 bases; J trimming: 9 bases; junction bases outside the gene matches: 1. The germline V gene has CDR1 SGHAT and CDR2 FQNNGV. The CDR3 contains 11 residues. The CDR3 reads CASSRGVEQFF. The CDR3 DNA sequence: TGTGCCAGCAGCCGGGGGGTTGAGCAGTTCTTC.

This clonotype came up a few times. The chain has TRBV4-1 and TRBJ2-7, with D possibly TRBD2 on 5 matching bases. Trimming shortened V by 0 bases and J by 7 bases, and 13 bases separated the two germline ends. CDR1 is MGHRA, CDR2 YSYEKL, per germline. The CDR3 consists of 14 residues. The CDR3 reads CASSQERVRGEQYF. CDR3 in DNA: TGCGCCAGCAGCCAAGAGAGGGTCCGCGGGGAGCAGTACTTC.

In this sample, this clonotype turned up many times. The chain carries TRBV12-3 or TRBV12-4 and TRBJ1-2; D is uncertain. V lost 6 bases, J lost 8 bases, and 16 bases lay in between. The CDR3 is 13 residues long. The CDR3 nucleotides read TGTGCCAGCAGCCCCGACAAGGTCGGAGGCTACACCTTC. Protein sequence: CASSPDKVGGYTF.

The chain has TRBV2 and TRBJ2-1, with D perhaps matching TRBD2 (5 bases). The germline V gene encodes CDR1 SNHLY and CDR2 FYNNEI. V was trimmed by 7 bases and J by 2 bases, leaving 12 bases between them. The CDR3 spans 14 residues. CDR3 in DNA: TGTGCCAGCACCCCGGGGTCTACCTACAATGAGCAGTTCTTC. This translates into CASTPGSTYNEQFF.

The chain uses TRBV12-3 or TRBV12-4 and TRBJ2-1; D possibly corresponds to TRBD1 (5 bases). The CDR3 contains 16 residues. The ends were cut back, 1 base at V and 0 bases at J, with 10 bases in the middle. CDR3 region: CASSLGQGRSYNEQFF. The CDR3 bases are TGTGCCAGCAGTTTAGGGCAGGGTCGCTCCTACAATGAGCAGTTCTTC.

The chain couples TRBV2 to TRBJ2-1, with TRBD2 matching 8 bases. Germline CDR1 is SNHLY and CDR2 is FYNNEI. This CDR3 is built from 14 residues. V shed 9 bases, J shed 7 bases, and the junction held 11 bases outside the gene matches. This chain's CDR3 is CARRTGGPGNEQFF. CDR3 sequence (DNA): TGTGCCAGAAGGACGGGGGGGCCGGGTAATGAGCAGTTCTTC.

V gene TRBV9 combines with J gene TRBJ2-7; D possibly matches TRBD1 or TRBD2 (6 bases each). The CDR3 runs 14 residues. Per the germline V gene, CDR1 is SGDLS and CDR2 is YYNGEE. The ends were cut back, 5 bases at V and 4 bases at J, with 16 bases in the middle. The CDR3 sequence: CASSTGIGGYEQYF. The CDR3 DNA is TGTGCCAGCAGTACAGGGATTGGAGGGTACGAGCAGTACTTC.

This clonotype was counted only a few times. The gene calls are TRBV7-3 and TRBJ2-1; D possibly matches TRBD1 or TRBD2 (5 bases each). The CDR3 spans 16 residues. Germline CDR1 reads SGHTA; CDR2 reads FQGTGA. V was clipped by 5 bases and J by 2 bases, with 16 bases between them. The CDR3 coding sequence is TGTGCCAGCAGCCAACGCCGGGACGGACCCTACAATGAGCAGTTCTTC. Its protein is CASSQRRDGPYNEQFF. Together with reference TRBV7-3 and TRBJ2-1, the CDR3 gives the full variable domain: GAGVSQTPSNKVTEKGKYVELRCDPISGHTALYWYRQSLGQGPEFLIYFQGTGAADDSGLPNDRFFAVRPEGSVSTLKIQRTERGDSAVYLCASSQRRDGPYNEQFFGPGTRLTVL.

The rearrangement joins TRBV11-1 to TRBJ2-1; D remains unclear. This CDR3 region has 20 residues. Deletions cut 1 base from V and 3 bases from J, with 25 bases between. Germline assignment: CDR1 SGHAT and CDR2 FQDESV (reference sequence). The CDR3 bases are TGTGCCAGCAGCTTAGAAAAACGGGTCCTTGCCCTTCTAGGCTACAATGAGCAGTTCTTC. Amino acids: CASSLEKRVLALLGYNEQFF.

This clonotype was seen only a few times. CDR3 residues: CSAKLAGSSHEQFF. CDR3 DNA sequence: TGCAGTGCCAAACTAGCGGGATCATCGCATGAGCAGTTCTTC. The gene calls are TRBV20-1 and TRBJ2-1; 10 bases are shared with TRBD2. Germline values: CDR1 DFQATT, CDR2 SNEGSKA (reference sequence). The J segment lost 8 bases and the V segment lost 6 bases, leaving 10 bases of the junction unmatched. This CDR3 is 14 amino acids long.